Listed below are T cell receptor beta chains from one sample, sequenced in a study of patients and donors after allogeneic stem cell transplantation. TCRdb used MiXCR to reprocess the RT-PCR reads, holding one entry per CDR3 protein. The table records 150,000 to 200,000 distinct CDR3 sequences, around 28% of them present only once. Source material: blood, either unsorted or a sorted T cell fraction (not recorded which). The receptors derive from a human donor who was either an allogeneic HSCT recipient or a stem cell or donor lymphocyte infusion donor (not recorded which). It is not recorded whose cells these are; they may come from a transplant donor. The CDR3 runs from the conserved cysteine through the conserved F or W. The D gene is left open where the match is weak. Rows may omit the clone size; those that give it use once, few, many or a size class.

d_gene	abundance	v_gene	j_gene	CDR3nt	CDR3aa
-	-	TRBV6-5	TRBJ2-5	TGTGCCAGCAGCCGGTACAGGAGCCAAGAGACCCAGTACTTC	CASSRYRSQETQYF
-	-	TRBV20-1	TRBJ1-1	TGCAGTGGTTTTAACAGTCGGACCTGGCCTGAAGCTTTCTTT	CSGFNSRTWPEAFF
-	few	TRBV20-1	TRBJ2-1	TGCAGTGCTAGTAGCGGATACCCGTACAATGAGCAGTTCTTC	CSASSGYPYNEQFF
TRBD1	-	TRBV18	TRBJ1-1	TGTGCCAGCTCGTCCCGGGACAGGGGAGGCGGCACTGAAGCTTTCTTT	CASSSRDRGGGTEAFF
-	once	TRBV5-8	TRBJ1-5	TGTGCCAGCAGCCCGAAGAATCAGCCCCAGCATTTT	CASSPKNQPQHF
TRBD1	-	TRBV12-3/TRBV12-4	TRBJ1-5	TGTGCCAGCAGTTTCCTCGGGACAGGGGAAGGTCAGCCCCAGCATTTT	CASSFLGTGEGQPQHF
TRBD1	few	TRBV20-1	TRBJ2-7	TGCAGTGCGAGGACAGGGGAAGCCGAGCAGTACTTC	CSARTGEAEQYF
-	many	TRBV29-1	TRBJ1-2	TGCAGCGTTGAGATTCGGTTTGAGGACTACACCTTC	CSVEIRFEDYTF
-	few	TRBV12-3/TRBV12-4	TRBJ1-2	TGTGCCAGCAGTTTATCCCCAGGCAACTATGGCTACACCTTC	CASSLSPGNYGYTF
-	-	TRBV27	TRBJ2-5	TGTGCCAGCAGTCCCCTTCCTGGGGCAGGGGCGACGTGGGAGACCCAGTACTTC	CASSPLPGAGATWETQYF
-	few	TRBV7-8	TRBJ1-1	TGTGCCAGCAGCTTAGGTTCCGGGGACTTAATGAACACTGAAGCTTTCTTT	CASSLGSGDLMNTEAFF
-	-	TRBV7-2	TRBJ2-2	TGTGCCAGCACCCGGGACACCCTCACCGGGGAGCTGTTTTTT	CASTRDTLTGELFF
TRBD1	many	TRBV20-1	TRBJ1-2	TGCAGTGCTGAGGACAGGGGCTATGGCTACACCTTC	CSAEDRGYGYTF
-	few	TRBV10-2	TRBJ1-1	TGCGCCAGCAGTCCACCTTACTTGACAGACACTGAAGCTTTCTTT	CASSPPYLTDTEAFF
-	-	TRBV28	TRBJ1-6	TGTGCCAGCAGTCAGGGACCCCTCCACTTT	CASSQGPLHF
-	-	TRBV4-1	TRBJ2-1	TGCGCCAGCAGCCACCCCCTCGATGAGCAGTTCTTC	CASSHPLDEQFF
-	many	TRBV12-3/TRBV12-4	TRBJ1-2	TGTGCCAGCAGTTCCATCGGTACCGGCTACACCTTC	CASSSIGTGYTF
TRBD1	-	TRBV20-1	TRBJ1-4	TGCAGTGCCTCCGGGACAGCGAATGAAAAACTGTTTTTT	CSASGTANEKLFF
-	few	TRBV6-5	TRBJ2-3	TGTGCCAGCAGTTACGGTGTGGGGGACCTAGGGCGGACAGATACGCAGTATTTT	CASSYGVGDLGRTDTQYF
TRBD1	many	TRBV4-2	TRBJ1-5	TGTGCCAGCAGCCCCGACAGGGGCAATCAGCCCCAGCATTTT	CASSPDRGNQPQHF
TRBD1	-	TRBV7-2	TRBJ1-3	TGTGCCAGCAGCCCACAGGGGGCTGGAAACACCATATATTTT	CASSPQGAGNTIYF
-	few	TRBV6-5	TRBJ1-1	TGTGCCAGCAGGCGCCTAAGGGACACTGAAGCTTTCTTT	CASRRLRDTEAFF
-	-	TRBV7-9	TRBJ2-3	TGTGCCAGCAGCTTAGACGACAGAACCACAGATACGCAGTATTTT	CASSLDDRTTDTQYF
-	many	TRBV6-5	TRBJ2-3	TGTGCCAGCAGTTACTCGAGTGTTGGGACAGATACGCAGTATTTT	CASSYSSVGTDTQYF
-	-	TRBV20-1	TRBJ2-2	TGCAGTGCTCTCCAGGCAGCGAACACCGGGGAGCTGTTTTTT	CSALQAANTGELFF
TRBD2	-	TRBV3-1	TRBJ2-2	TGTGCCAGCAGCCGACTAGCGGGAGGGAACACCGGGGAGCTGTTTTTT	CASSRLAGGNTGELFF
TRBD2	few	TRBV18	TRBJ2-7	TGTGCCAGCTCACAGTCCTTAGCGGGGACCATCTACGAGCAGTACTTC	CASSQSLAGTIYEQYF
-	-	TRBV12-3/TRBV12-4	TRBJ2-6	TGTGCCAGCAGTTTAAGTAGCGCTGGGGCCAACGTCCTGACTTTC	CASSLSSAGANVLTF
-	-	TRBV29-1	TRBJ1-2	TGCAGCGTTGAAAACCGACCCGATTATGGCTACACCTTC	CSVENRPDYGYTF
-	few	TRBV7-2	TRBJ2-2	TGTGCCAGCAACCTTATAGACGGGATAAACACCGGGGAGCTGTTTTTT	CASNLIDGINTGELFF
TRBD1	few	TRBV12-3/TRBV12-4	TRBJ2-7	TGTGCCAGCAGGAGGACAGGGGACGAGCAGTACTTC	CASRRTGDEQYF
-	-	TRBV6-1	TRBJ1-2	TGTGCCAGCAGCCGGGACTTCGACGCGCGACAAAGCCTCTATGGCTACACCTTC	CASSRDFDARQSLYGYTF
-	-	TRBV29-1	TRBJ1-3	TGCAGCGTAACCGGCGGCTCTGGAAACACCATATATTTT	CSVTGGSGNTIYF
TRBD2	few	TRBV29-1	TRBJ2-7	TGCAGCGGTGGGGGACTAGCGGGAGGCTCCTACGAGCAGTACTTC	CSGGGLAGGSYEQYF
TRBD1	few	TRBV15	TRBJ1-3	TGTGCCACCAGCAGAGATCTGGACAGGGTTTATGGTCCAGGAAACACCATATATTTT	CATSRDLDRVYGPGNTIYF
-	-	TRBV6-5	TRBJ2-2	TGTGCCAGCGGGGGGTACACCGGGGAGCTGTTTTTT	CASGGYTGELFF
-	-	TRBV25-1	TRBJ1-5	TGTGCCACCCCAAGGGCCACACCCCCACCCCCAGATCAGCCCCAGCATTTT	CATPRATPPPPDQPQHF
-	many	TRBV5-1	TRBJ1-5	TGCGCCAGCCCGCCAGAGGCTAATCAGCCCCAGCATTTT	CASPPEANQPQHF
-	-	TRBV7-9	TRBJ2-1	TGTGCCAGCAGCTCGACTTGGGGGAGAGTTGCCCTTATGCAGTTCTTC	CASSSTWGRVALMQFF
TRBD2	-	TRBV3-1	TRBJ2-7	TGTGCCAGCAGCCGCCGCGGGAGCTCCTACGAGCAGTACTTC	CASSRRGSSYEQYF
TRBD2	-	TRBV28	TRBJ2-7	TGTGCCAGCATAGCGGGAGGCACCACCTACGAGCAGTACTTC	CASIAGGTTYEQYF
TRBD2	few	TRBV5-1	TRBJ2-1	TGCGCCAGCAGCCACGGGACTAGCGGGAGGACGGTGTACAATGAGCAGTTCTTC	CASSHGTSGRTVYNEQFF
-	once	TRBV20-1	TRBJ2-7	TGCAGTGCTAGAGATCTTGCGGTGAGCTCCTACGAGCAGTACTTC	CSARDLAVSSYEQYF
-	-	TRBV27	TRBJ1-1	TGTGCCAGCAGTTTGGTGGGCGCCGGGACTGAAGCTTTCTTT	CASSLVGAGTEAFF